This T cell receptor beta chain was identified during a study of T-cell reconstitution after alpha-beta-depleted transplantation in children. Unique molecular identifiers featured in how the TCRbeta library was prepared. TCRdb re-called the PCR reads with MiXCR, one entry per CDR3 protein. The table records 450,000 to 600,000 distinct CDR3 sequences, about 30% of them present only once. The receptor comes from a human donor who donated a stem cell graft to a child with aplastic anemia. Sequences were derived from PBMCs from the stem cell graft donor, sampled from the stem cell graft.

The CDR3 DNA is TGTGCCAGCAGGTCGGACACAGATACGCAGTATTTT. Residues: CASRSDTDTQYF. This sequence joins TRBV7-9 and TRBJ2-3; D call uncertain. The CDR3 runs 12 residues. Germline lookup yields CDR1 SEHNR and CDR2 FQNEAQ (reference sequence). V lost 6 bases and J 2 bases, leaving 6 bases between the germline ends.